This TCR beta chain was recovered during a study of blood T cells in healthy people across ages. Study-wide points: It was held that the diversity estimates obtained from one million T cells were underestimates.

Combining a sample-barcoded 5' primer with a J-beta primer mix, a second PCR ran for roughly 7 to 12 cycles. Paired-end reads containing CDR3 totaled no fewer than 2.5 million for each sample. TCRdb fed the 5' RACE reads into MiXCR, producing one record per CDR3 protein. The sample gives 650,000 to 950,000 distinct CDR3 sequences, around 42% of which show up once; 15% to 25% is in the top ten. Trimming shortened V by 2 bases and J by 0 bases, and 13 bases separated the two germline ends. CDR3 size: 16 residues. A few counts support this clonotype. Its antigen is currently unknown. This rearrangement joins TRBV12-3 or TRBV12-4 to TRBJ2-5, with D perhaps matching TRBD1 (5 bases). Sequenced input: blood. The clonotype was recovered from a man aged 55 to 70 in good health. The CDR3 loop reads CASSLPDSKNQETQYF. In DNA form, the CDR3 reads TGTGCCAGCAGTTTACCCGACAGTAAAAACCAAGAGACCCAGTACTTC.